This T cell receptor (beta chain) came from a study of metastatic and nonmetastatic thyroid tumors. Study information: Repertoires from blood and tumor or nodule tissue of malignant and benign thyroid patients were compared.

All patients were untreated before thyroid surgery. In the original analysis: Variation in CDR3 across clinicopathological groups served as the basis for constructing a distant-metastasis classifier in papillary thyroid cancer. TCRdb re-processed the PCR reads through MiXCR. The V and J calls here are based on TCRdb, not the publication. The sample has some 31,000 clones, approximately 17% seen once; the top ten hold approximately 7%. Whole-study results and caveats: As reported, TCR beta diversity in blood and tumor was significantly higher in malignant thyroid tumors than in benign nodules.

CDR3 size: 16 residues. The V gene's germline CDR1 is MGHRA and CDR2 YSYEKL. Trimming left V 0 bases short and J 2 bases short, with 10 bases between. At least ten counts were recorded for this clone. Its target is unknown. The receptor comes from a female donor with papillary thyroid cancer or a benign thyroid nodule (not recorded which). Some clones in this sample may be carry-over from other donors' samples. This rearrangement joins TRBV4-1 to TRBJ2-2; unclear D gene. The sequenced sample consisted of blood. CDR3 in amino acids: CASSQDPADNTGELFF. Written as DNA, the CDR3 is TGCGCCAGCAGCCAAGATCCCGCGGATAACACCGGGGAGCTGTTTTTT.